This T cell receptor (beta chain) emerged from a study of CD8+CD57+ T cells in acquired aplastic anemia. TCR beta VDJ and CDR3 were profiled, and genomic DNA was the template. TCRdb re-derived calls from the reads in MiXCR, one entry per CDR3 protein. Of approximately 98,000 distinct CDR3 sequences listed, around 62% were seen once; the top ten hold less than 75%. With V trimmed by 1 base and J by 6 bases, 4 bases remained unmatched. The CDR3 is 14 amino acids. Germline V CDR1 and CDR2: DFQATT, SNEGSKA (reference sequence). It was patients with CD8+CD57+ cell expansion by flow cytometry who were chosen for sequencing. This clonotype was found many times.

Source material: sorted CD4+, CD8+, or CD8+CD57+ T cells (not recorded which) from PBMCs. V and J are TRBV20-1 and TRBJ2-1; 9 bases align to TRBD2. The clonotype was recovered from a human donor with aplastic anemia. The CDR3 protein is CSARGTSESNEQFF. As DNA, the CDR3 is TGCAGTGCTAGAGGGACTAGCGAGAGCAATGAGCAGTTCTTC.